The text below deals with one T cell receptor (beta chain). Its antigen is not known. Distinct nucleotide sequences in the sample also encode this CDR3. The entry originates in a study of beta chain features in type 1 diabetes. General study findings and limits: With patients and controls alike, PCR might favor shorter templates to an equal degree. High TCR expression in some cells could lead to their over-representation in cDNA sequencing.

The investigators reverse transcribed all of the isolated RNA, so they sequenced expressed TCRB transcripts. The data were produced by immunoSEQ multiplex PCR, yet TCRdb's version contains in-frame clones alone and is incomplete. The repertoire includes about 350,000 clones, around 19% of them detected once, and approximately 0.043% sits in the top ten. Markers CD45RO/CCR7/CD25/CD127/CD95/CD27 served to sort CD4+ naive, central memory, regulatory and stem cell-like memory cells. This CDR3 comprises 13 residues. V gave up 4 bases and J gave up 2 bases, with 11 bases separating them. The V gene's germline CDR1 is SQVTM and CDR2 ANQGSEA.

This clonotype was obtained from a woman aged 18-29 years in good health. The rearrangement uses TRBV29-1 and TRBJ1-1, with D hard to call. Sequenced sample: naive CD4+ T cells from blood. The DNA for the CDR3 is TGCAGCGTTGGGAGGACGGTAAACACTGAAGCTTTCTTT. Protein sequence: CSVGRTVNTEAFF.